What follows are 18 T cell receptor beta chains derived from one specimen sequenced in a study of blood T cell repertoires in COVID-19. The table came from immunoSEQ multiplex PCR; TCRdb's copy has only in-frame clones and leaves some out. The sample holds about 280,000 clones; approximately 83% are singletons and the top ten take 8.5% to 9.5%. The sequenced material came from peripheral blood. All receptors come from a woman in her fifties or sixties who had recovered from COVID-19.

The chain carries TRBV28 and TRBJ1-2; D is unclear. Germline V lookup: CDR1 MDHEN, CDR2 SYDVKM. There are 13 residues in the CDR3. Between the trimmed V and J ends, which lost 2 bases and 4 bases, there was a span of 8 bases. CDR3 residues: CASSLRAIYGYTF. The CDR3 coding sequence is TGTGCCAGCAGTTTAAGAGCGATCTATGGCTACACCTTC.

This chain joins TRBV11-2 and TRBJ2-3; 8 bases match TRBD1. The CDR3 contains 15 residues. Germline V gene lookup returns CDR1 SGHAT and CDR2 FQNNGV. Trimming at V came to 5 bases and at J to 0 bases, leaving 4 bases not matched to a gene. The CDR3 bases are TGTGCCAGCAGCCGGACAGGGTCTAGCACAGATACGCAGTATTTT. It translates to CASSRTGSSTDTQYF.

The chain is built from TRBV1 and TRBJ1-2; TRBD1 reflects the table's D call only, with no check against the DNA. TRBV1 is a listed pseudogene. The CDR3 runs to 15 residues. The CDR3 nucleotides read TGCACCAGCAACGTGACAGGGTCCCACAACTATGGCTACACCTTC. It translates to CTSNVTGSHNYGYTF.

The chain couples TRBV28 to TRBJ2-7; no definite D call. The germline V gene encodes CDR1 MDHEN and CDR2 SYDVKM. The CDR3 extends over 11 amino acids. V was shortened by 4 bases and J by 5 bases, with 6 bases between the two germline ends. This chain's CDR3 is CASSSRDEQYF. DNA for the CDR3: TGTGCCAGCAGTTCCCGGGACGAGCAGTACTTC.

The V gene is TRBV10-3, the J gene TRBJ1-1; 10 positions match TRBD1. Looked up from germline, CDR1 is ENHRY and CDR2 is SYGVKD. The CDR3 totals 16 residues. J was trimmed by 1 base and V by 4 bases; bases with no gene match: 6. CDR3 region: CAISVSGQGTNTEAFF. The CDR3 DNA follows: TGTGCCATCAGTGTTTCGGGACAGGGGACGAACACTGAAGCTTTCTTT.

CDR3 sequence reads: CASSLRKEGTVPHFF. In nucleotides, the CDR3 is TGTGCCAGCAGTTTACGGAAGGAGGGCACAGTCCCCCATTTCTTT. The chain has TRBV27 and TRBJ1-1, with D hard to call. CDR1 is MNHEY and CDR2 is SMNVEV in the germline V gene (reference sequence). V lost 2 bases to trimming and J lost 13 bases, with 23 bases between them. The CDR3 spans 15 residues.

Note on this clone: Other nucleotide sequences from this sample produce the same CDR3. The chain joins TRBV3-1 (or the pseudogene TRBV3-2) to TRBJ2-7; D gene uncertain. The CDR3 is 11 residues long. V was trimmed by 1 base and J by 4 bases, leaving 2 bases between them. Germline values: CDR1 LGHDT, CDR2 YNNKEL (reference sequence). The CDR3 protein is CASSQAYEQYF. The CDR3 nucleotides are TGTGCCAGCAGCCAAGCGTACGAGCAGTACTTC.

The CDR3 DNA is TGCGCCAGCAGCCAAGGGTTAGCTAGCTACGAGCAGTACTTC. This gives the protein CASSQGLASYEQYF. The rearrangement uses TRBV4-3 and TRBJ2-7; D remains ambiguous. Germline loops: CDR1 LGHNA, CDR2 YSLEER. This CDR3 comprises 14 residues. V was trimmed by 1 base and J by 3 bases, leaving 10 bases between them.

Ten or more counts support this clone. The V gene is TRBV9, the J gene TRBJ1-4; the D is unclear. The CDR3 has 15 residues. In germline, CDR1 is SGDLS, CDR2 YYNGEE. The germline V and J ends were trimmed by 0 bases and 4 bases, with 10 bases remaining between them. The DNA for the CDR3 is TGTGCCAGCAGCGTAGGAGGACGGGGTAATGAAAAACTGTTTTTT. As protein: CASSVGGRGNEKLFF.

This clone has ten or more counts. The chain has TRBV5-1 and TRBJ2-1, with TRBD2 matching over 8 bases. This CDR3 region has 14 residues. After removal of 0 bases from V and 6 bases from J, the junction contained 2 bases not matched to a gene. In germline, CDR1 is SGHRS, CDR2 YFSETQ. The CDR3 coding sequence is TGCGCCAGCAGCTTGGGCGGGGGGTTCAATGAGCAGTTCTTC. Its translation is CASSLGGGFNEQFF.

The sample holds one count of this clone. The CDR3 bases are TGTGCCAGCAGCCGCCTGGGGAGGACCAATCAGCCCCAGCATTTT. Its protein product is CASSRLGRTNQPQHF. The rearrangement uses TRBV7-2 and TRBJ1-5, with unresolved D. The CDR3 has 15 amino acids. Between the trimmed V and J ends, which lost 5 bases and 3 bases, there was a span of 14 bases. Germline assignment: CDR1 SGHTA and CDR2 FQGNSA.

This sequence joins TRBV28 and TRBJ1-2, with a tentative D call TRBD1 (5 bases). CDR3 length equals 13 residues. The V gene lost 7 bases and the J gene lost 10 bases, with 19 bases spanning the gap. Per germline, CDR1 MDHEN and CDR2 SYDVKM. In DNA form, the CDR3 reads TGTGCCAGCACCGACACGGGGGTAGCTTCCTACACCTTC. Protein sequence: CASTDTGVASYTF.

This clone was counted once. For the CDR3, the DNA is TGTGCCAGCAGCCTAGTAGGGGGCCTCTATGGCTACACCTTC. Its protein is CASSLVGGLYGYTF. The rearrangement links TRBV9 to TRBJ1-2, with 7 positions matching TRBD1. The CDR3 totals 14 residues. With 4 bases clipped from V and 4 bases from J, the junction kept 7 bases outside the gene matches. Germline loops: CDR1 SGDLS, CDR2 YYNGEE.

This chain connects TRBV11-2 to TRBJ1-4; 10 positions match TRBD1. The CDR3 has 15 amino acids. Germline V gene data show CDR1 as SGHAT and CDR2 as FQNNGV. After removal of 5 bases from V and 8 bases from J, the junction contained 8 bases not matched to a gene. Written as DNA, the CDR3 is TGTGCCAGCAGCGCCGACAGGGGGCTTTGGGAAAAACTGTTTTTT. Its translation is CASSADRGLWEKLFF. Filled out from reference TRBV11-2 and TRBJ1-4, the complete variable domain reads EAGVAQSPRYKIIEKRQSVAFWCNPISGHATLYWYQQILGQGPKLLIQFQNNGVVDDSQLPKDRFSAERLKGVDSTLKIQPAKLEDSAVYLCASSADRGLWEKLFFGSGTQLSVL.

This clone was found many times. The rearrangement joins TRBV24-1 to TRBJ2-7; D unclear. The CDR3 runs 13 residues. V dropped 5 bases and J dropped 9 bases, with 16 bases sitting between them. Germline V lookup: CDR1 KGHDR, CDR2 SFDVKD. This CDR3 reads CATSGAHELGQYF. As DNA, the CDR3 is TGTGCCACCAGTGGAGCTCATGAGCTCGGGCAGTACTTC.

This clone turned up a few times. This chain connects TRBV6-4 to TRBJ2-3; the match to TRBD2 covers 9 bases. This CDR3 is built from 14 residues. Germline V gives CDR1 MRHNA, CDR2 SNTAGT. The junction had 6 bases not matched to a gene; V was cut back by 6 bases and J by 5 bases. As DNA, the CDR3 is TGTGCCAGCAGCCCTAGCGGGGCCGTAGATACGCAGTATTTT. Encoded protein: CASSPSGAVDTQYF.

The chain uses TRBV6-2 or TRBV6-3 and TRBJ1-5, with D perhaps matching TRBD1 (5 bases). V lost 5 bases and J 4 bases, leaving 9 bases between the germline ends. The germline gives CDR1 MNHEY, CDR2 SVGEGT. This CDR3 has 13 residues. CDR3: CASSLTGNQPQHF. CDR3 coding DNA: TGTGCCAGCAGTCTCACAGGTAATCAGCCCCAGCATTTT.

CDR3 protein: CASSKTQDRVTFF. CDR3 coding DNA: TGTGCCAGTAGTAAAACCCAGGACAGGGTAACTTTCTTT. The rearrangement uses TRBV19 and TRBJ1-1; 8 nucleotides agree with TRBD1. This CDR3 region has 13 residues. V gave up 4 bases and J gave up 12 bases; unmatched junction bases: 10. The V gene's germline CDR1 is LNHDA and CDR2 SQIVND (reference sequence).